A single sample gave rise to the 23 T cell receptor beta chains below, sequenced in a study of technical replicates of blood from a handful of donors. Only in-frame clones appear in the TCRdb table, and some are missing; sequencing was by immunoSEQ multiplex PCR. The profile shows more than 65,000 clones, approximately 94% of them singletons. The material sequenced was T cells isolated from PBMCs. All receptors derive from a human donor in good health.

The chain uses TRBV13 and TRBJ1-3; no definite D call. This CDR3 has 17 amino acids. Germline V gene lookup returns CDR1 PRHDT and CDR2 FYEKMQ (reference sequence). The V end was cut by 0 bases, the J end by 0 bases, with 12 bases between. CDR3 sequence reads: CASSLGEKHYSGNTIYF. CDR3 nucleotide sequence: TGTGCCAGCAGCTTAGGCGAGAAACACTACTCTGGAAACACCATATATTTT. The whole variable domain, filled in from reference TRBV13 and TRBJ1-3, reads AAGVIQSPRHLIKEKRETATLKCYPIPRHDTVYWYQQGPGQDPQFLISFYEKMQSDKGSIPDRFSAQQFSDYHSELNMSSLELGDSALYFCASSLGEKHYSGNTIYFGEGSWLTVV.

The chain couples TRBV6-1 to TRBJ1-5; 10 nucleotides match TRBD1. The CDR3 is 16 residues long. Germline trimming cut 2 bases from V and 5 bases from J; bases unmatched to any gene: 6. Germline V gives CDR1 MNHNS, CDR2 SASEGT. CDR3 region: CASSETDGQGDQPQHF. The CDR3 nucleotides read TGTGCCAGCAGTGAAACCGACGGACAGGGGGATCAGCCCCAGCATTTT.

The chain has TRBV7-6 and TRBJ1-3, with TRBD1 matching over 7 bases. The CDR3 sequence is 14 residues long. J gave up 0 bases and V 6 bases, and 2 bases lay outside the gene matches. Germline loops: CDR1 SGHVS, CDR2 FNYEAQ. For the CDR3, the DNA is TGTGCCAGCAGTTGGGACAGCTCTGGAAACACCATATATTTT. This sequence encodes CASSWDSSGNTIYF.

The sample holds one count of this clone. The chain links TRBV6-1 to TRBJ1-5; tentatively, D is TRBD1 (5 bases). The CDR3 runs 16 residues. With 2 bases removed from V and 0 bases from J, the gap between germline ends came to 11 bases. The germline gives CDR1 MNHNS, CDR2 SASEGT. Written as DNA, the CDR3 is TGTGCCAGCAGTGAATCGTTTAGGGGTAGCAATCAGCCCCAGCATTTT. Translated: CASSESFRGSNQPQHF.

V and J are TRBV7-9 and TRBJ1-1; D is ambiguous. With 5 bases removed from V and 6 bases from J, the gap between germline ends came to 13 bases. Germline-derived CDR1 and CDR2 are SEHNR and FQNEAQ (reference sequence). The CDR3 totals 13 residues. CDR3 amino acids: CASSLERPAEAFF. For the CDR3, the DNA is TGTGCCAGCAGCCTGGAGCGCCCGGCTGAAGCTTTCTTT.

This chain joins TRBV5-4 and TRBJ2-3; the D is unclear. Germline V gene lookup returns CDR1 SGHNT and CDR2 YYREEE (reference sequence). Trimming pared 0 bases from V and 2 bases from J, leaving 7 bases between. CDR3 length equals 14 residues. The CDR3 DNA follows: TGTGCCAGCAGCTTGGAACTTACCACAGATACGCAGTATTTT. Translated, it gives CASSLELTTDTQYF. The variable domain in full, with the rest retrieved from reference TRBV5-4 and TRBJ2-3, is ETGVTQSPTHLIKTRGQQVTLRCSSQSGHNTVSWYQQALGQGPQFIFQYYREEENGRGNFPPRFSGLQFPNYSSELNVNALELDDSALYLCASSLELTTDTQYFGPGTRLTVL.

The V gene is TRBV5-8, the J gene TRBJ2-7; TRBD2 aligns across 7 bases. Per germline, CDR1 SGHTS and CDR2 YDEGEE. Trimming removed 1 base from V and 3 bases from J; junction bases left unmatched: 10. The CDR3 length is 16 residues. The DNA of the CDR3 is TGTGCCAGCAGCTTGCTTTCTCTAGCGGACGACTACGAGCAGTACTTC. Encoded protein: CASSLLSLADDYEQYF.

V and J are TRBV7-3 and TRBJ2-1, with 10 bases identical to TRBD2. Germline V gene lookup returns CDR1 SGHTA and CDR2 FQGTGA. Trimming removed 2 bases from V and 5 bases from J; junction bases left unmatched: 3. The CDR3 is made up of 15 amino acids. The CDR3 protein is CASSLGLAENNEQFF. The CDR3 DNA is TGTGCCAGCAGCTTAGGACTAGCGGAAAACAATGAGCAGTTCTTC.

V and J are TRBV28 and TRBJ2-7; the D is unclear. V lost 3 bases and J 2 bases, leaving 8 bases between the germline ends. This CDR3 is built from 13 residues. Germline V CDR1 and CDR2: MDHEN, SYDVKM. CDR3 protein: CASSLPGPYEQYF. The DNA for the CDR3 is TGTGCCAGCAGTTTGCCCGGTCCCTACGAGCAGTACTTC.

The CDR3 protein is CASSPCAVASYNEQFF. The CDR3 bases are TGTGCCAGCAGCCCGTGTGCGGTAGCATCCTACAATGAGCAGTTCTTC. The chain carries TRBV12-1 and TRBJ2-1; TRBD2 is the table's D call and was not checked against the DNA. TRBV12-1 is classified as a pseudogene. The CDR3 consists of 16 residues.

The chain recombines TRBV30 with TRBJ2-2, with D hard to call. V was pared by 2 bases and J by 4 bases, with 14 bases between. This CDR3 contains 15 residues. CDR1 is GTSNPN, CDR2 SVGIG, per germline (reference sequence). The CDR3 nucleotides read TGTGCCTGGAGTACCCCACCTAAGATCACCGGGGAGCTGTTTTTT. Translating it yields CAWSTPPKITGELFF.

The CDR3 region is CASSLIRYATNEKLFF. The CDR3 region has the DNA TGCGCCAGCAGCTTGATCCGGTATGCAACTAATGAAAAACTGTTTTTT. The J gene is TRBJ1-4, the V gene TRBV5-1; D not certain. Trimming took 1 base from V and 0 from J, leaving 10 bases between them. The CDR3 is 16 residues long. Per the germline V gene, CDR1 is SGHRS and CDR2 is YFSETQ.

CDR3 sequence reads: CASSWTENTEAFF. CDR3 nucleotide sequence: TGTGCCAGCAGTTGGACAGAGAACACTGAAGCTTTCTTT. This rearrangement joins TRBV7-6 to TRBJ1-1, with D possibly being TRBD1 (6 bases). The V gene's germline CDR1 is SGHVS and CDR2 FNYEAQ. Trimming removed 6 bases from V and 1 base from J, with 9 bases in between. The CDR3 runs 13 residues. The variable domain in full, with the rest retrieved from reference TRBV7-6 and TRBJ1-1, is GAGVSQSPRYKVTKRGQDVALRCDPISGHVSLYWYRQALGQGPEFLTYFNYEAQQDKSGLPNDRFSAERPEGSISTLTIQRTEQRDSAMYRCASSWTENTEAFFGQGTRLTVV.

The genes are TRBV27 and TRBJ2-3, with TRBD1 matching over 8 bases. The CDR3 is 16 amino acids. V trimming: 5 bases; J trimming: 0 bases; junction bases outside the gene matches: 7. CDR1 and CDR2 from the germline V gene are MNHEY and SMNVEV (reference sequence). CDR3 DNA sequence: TGTGCCAGCAGTCGACAGGGGCCGCGTAGCACAGATACGCAGTATTTT. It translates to CASSRQGPRSTDTQYF.

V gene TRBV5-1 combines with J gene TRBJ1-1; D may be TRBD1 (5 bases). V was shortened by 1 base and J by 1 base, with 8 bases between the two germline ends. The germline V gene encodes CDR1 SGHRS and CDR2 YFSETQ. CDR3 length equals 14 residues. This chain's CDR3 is CASSLFGQNTEAFF. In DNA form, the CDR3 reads TGCGCCAGCAGCTTGTTCGGACAGAACACTGAAGCTTTCTTT.

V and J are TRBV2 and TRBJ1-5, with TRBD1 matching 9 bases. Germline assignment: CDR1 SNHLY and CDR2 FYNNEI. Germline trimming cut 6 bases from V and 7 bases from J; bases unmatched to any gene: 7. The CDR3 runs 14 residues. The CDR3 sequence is CASRRDRVNQPQHF. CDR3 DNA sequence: TGTGCCAGCAGGAGGGACAGGGTGAACCAGCCCCAGCATTTT.

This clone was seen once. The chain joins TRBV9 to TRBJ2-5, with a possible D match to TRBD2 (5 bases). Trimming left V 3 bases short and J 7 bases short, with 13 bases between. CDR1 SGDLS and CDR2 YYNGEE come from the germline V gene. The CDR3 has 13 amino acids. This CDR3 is CASSGAGIGTQYF. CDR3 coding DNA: TGTGCCAGCAGCGGAGCCGGGATCGGGACCCAGTACTTC.

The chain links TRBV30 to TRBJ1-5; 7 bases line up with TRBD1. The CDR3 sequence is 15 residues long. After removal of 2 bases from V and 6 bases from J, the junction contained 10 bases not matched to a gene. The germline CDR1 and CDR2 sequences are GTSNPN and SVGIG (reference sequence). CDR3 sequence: CAWSSGAGGSQPQHF. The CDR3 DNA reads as TGTGCCTGGAGTTCCGGAGCAGGGGGGTCTCAGCCCCAGCATTTT.

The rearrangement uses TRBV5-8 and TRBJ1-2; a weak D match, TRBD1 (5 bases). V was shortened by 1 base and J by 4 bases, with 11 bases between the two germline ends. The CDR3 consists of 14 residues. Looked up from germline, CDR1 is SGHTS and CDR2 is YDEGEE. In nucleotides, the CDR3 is TGTGCCAGCAGCTTGTGGCGGGGGACCTATGGCTACACCTTC. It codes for CASSLWRGTYGYTF.

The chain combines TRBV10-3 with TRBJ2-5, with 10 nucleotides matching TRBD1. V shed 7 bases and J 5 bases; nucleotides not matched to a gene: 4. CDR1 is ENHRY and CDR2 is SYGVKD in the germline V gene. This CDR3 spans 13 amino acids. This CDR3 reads CAITSDRGETQYF. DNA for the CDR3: TGTGCCATCACCTCGGACAGGGGGGAGACCCAGTACTTC.

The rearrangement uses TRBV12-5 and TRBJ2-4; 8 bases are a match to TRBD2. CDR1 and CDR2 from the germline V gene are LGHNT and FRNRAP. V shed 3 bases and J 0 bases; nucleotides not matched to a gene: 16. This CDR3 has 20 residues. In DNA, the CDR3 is TGTGCTAGTGGTTTCCCCGTAGGTTCTAGCGGGTACCTAGCCAAAAACATTCAGTACTTC. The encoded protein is CASGFPVGSSGYLAKNIQYF.

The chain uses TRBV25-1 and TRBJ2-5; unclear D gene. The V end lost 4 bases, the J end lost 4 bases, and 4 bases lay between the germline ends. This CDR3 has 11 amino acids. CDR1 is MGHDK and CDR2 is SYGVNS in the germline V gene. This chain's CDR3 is CASSGRETQYF. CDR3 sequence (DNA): TGTGCCAGCAGTGGTAGAGAGACCCAGTACTTC. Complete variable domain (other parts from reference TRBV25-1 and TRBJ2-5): EADIYQTPRYLVIGTGKKITLECSQTMGHDKMYWYQQDPGMELHLIHYSYGVNSTEKGDLSSESTVSRIRTEHFPLTLESARPSHTSQYLCASSGRETQYFGPGTRLLVL.

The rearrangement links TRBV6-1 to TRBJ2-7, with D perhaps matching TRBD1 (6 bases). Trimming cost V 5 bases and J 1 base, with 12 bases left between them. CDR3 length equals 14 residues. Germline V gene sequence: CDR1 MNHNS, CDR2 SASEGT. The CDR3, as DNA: TGTGCCAGCAGTATGTCAGGGGCTTCCTACGAGCAGTACTTC. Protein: CASSMSGASYEQYF.